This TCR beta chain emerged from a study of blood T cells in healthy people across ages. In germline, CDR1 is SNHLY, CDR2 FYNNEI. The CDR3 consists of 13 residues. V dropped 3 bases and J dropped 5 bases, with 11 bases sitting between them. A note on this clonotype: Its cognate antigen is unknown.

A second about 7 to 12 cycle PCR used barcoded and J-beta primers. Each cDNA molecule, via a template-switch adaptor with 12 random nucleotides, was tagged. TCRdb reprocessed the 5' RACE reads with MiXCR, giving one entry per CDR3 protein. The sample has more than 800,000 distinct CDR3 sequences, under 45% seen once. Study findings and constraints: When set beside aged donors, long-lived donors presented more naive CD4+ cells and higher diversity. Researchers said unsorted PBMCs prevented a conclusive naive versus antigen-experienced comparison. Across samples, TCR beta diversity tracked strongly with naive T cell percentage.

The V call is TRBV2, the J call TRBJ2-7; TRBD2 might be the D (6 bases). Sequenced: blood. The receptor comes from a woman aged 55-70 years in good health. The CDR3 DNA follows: TGTGCCAGCAGTGACGGGACTTCGGACGAGCAGTACTTC. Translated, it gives CASSDGTSDEQYF.